This T cell receptor (beta chain) derives from a study of blood T cell repertoires in COVID-19. Generated by immunoSEQ multiplex PCR, the TCRdb table keeps only in-frame clones and is missing some. The repertoire holds about 300,000 clones, with 70% to 90% as singletons. The CDR3 runs to 15 residues. Trimming removed 2 bases from V and 0 bases from J, with 10 bases in between. The germline V gene encodes CDR1 MNHEY and CDR2 SMNVEV (reference sequence). There are a few counts of this clone. The sample taken for sequencing was PBMCs or T cells enriched from blood (not recorded which). The receptor was isolated from a man aged 25 to 40 who had recovered from COVID-19. This chain connects TRBV27 to TRBJ1-1, with D maybe TRBD1 (5 bases). The CDR3 nucleotides are TGTGCCAGCAGTTTAGACAGAGTCATGAACACTGAAGCTTTCTTT. The encoded protein is CASSLDRVMNTEAFF.